The 2 T cell receptor beta chains reported below all come from one sample, sequenced in a study of Tregs in tolerant kidney transplant recipients. Sequencing used immunoSEQ multiplex PCR; TCRdb keeps in-frame clones, though not all of them. The data include about 48,000 clones; the top ten clones carry roughly 0.89%. Material: CD4+ T cells from blood, obtained before the transplant. These receptors were obtained from a human donor who received a combined kidney and bone marrow transplant.

As concerns this clone: The observed sequence ends 3 residues before the CDR3 terminus, with the missing tail filled in from the germline J gene. The rearrangement uses TRBV18 and TRBJ1-5, with D perhaps TRBD1 (5 bases). The germline V and J ends were trimmed by 2 bases and 5 bases, with 13 bases remaining between them. This CDR3 contains 15 residues. Germline CDR1 reads KGHSH; CDR2 reads LQKENI. CDR3 bases read: TGTGCCAGCTCACCATACCAGGGAGGAGATCAGCCC. This codes for CASSPYQGGDQP. The entire CDR3 sequence reads CASSPYQGGDQPQHF.

As regards this clone: With the read ending 3 residues before the CDR3 end, the germline J gene is used to fill in that end. J is TRBJ1-5 and V is TRBV7-8; a possible D gene is TRBD1 (5 bases). V was cut by 2 bases and J by 4 bases, with 12 bases left in between. CDR1 SGHVS and CDR2 FQNEAQ come from the germline V gene. This CDR3 region has 15 residues. The CDR3 sequence is CASSLLPQVNQPQHF. CDR3 bases read: TGTGCCAGCAGCTTACTCCCACAGGTAAATCAGCCC. The whole variable domain, remainder taken from reference TRBV7-8 and TRBJ1-5, is GAGVSQSPRYKVAKRGQDVALRCDPISGHVSLFWYQQALGQGPEFLTYFQNEAQLDKSGLPSDRFFAERPEGSVSTLKIQRTQQEDSAVYLCASSLLPQVNQPQHFGDGTRLSIL.